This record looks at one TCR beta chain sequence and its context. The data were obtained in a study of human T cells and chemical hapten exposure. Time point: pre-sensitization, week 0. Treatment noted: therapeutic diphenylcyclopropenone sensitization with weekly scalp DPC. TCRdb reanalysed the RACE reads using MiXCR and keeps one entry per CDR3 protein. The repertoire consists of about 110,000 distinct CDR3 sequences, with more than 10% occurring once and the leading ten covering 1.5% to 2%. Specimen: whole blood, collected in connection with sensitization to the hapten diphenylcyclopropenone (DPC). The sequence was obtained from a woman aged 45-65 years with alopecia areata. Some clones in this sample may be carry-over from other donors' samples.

The CDR3 spells CASSLDSPDSGNTIYF. CDR3 DNA: TGTGCCAGCAGCTTAGACAGTCCTGACTCTGGAAACACCATATATTTT. V is TRBV7-8 and J is TRBJ1-3, with unresolved D. CDR1 and CDR2 (germline): SGHVS, FQNEAQ. The V end was cut by 1 base, the J end by 0 bases, with 10 bases between. The CDR3 runs 16 residues. The full variable domain, completed using reference TRBV7-8 and TRBJ1-3, is GAGVSQSPRYKVAKRGQDVALRCDPISGHVSLFWYQQALGQGPEFLTYFQNEAQLDKSGLPSDRFFAERPEGSVSTLKIQRTQQEDSAVYLCASSLDSPDSGNTIYFGEGSWLTVV.